One T cell receptor beta chain is described in this entry. Its antigen has not been determined. Per-base qualities were not stored, and no clone one base away is much larger. The source of the sample is a study of tumor T cells in aggressive B-cell lymphoma (dated 2017 in TCRdb). There are 13 amino acids in the CDR3, from cysteine to phenylalanine inclusive. The entry retains the CDR3 DNA only, 39 bases that are in frame from base 1. V and J lose 4 bases and 4 bases, and a span of 8 bases separates them. CDR1 and CDR2, looked up from the germline V gene, are SGHRS and YFSETQ. The protocol used for the library was the immunoSEQ multiplex PCR assay. TCRdb obtained this table from immuneACCESS and retained in-frame rearrangements with V and J assigned. These tables miss some clones; where compared with another copy, unresolved V genes account for less than half of the shortfall, and the remainder is unexplained. For this sample there are about 7,900 clones; over 80% appear just once. Jointly, the top ten make up about 4.9% of the sample.

Sequencing was carried out using tumor tissue. The origin of this receptor is an adult with diffuse large B cell lymphoma. The chain was built from TRBV5-1 and TRBJ2-2, with no D gene named confidently. This receptor carries the CDR3 CASSPGPTGELFF. The bases read TGCGCCAGCAGCCCGGGTCCCACCGGGGAGCTGTTTTTT.